This T cell receptor (beta chain) was found in a study of T cells in Graves' hyperthyroidism and ophthalmopathy. TCR beta CDR3 sequences were amplified from RNA transcripts. TCR CDR3 underwent first-round RT-PCR with the HTBI primer set. TCRdb itself ran the multiplex PCR reads through MiXCR, one entry per CDR3 protein. The table has roughly 200,000 distinct CDR3 sequences, about a sixth seen once. This CDR3 contains 16 residues. V lost 7 bases, J lost 0 bases, and 19 bases lay in between. CDR1 is SQVTM and CDR2 is ANQGSEA in the germline V gene. The sample comprised blood. This receptor was taken from a woman aged 50 to 65 with Graves' hyperthyroidism. The rearrangement joins TRBV29-1 to TRBJ2-1, with D possibly TRBD2 on 6 matching bases. CDR3 sequence reads: CSDPGTGNSSYNEQFF. DNA of the CDR3: TGCAGCGATCCCGGGACTGGAAATAGCTCCTACAATGAGCAGTTCTTC.